These T cell receptor beta chains were read from a single sample in a study of T-cell memory formation after mild COVID-19. TCRdb reanalysed the 5' RACE reads using MiXCR and keeps one entry per CDR3 protein. The sample contains 450,000 to 650,000 distinct CDR3 sequences, 20% of which appear only once. What was sequenced was PBMCs or a T cell subset sorted from them (not recorded which). The source of these receptors is an adult woman who had mild COVID-19 (a few samples of this study predate the infection). Cell type and time point are not known. CDR3s include the opening cysteine and the closing phenylalanine or tryptophan. Each record gives: J gene, V gene, D gene, clone size, CDR3 protein, CDR3 DNA. The D gene is left open where the match is weak. Some rows mark clone size as missing; the rest say once, few, many or name a class of expanded clone.

TRBJ2-1	TRBV3-1	-	-	CASSQVLNNEQFF	TGTGCCAGCAGCCAAGTCCTGAACAATGAGCAGTTCTTC
TRBJ2-1	TRBV7-8	TRBD1	many	CASSRDRGYNEQFF	TGTGCCAGCAGCCGGGACAGGGGTTACAATGAGCAGTTCTTC
TRBJ2-7	TRBV1	-	few	CTSSQDYGTASSYEQYF	TGCACCAGCAGCCAAGATTACGGGACGGCGAGCTCCTACGAGCAGTACTTC
TRBJ2-5	TRBV7-2	-	many	CASSSGPFGGTQYF	TGTGCCAGCAGCTCTGGGCCTTTTGGGGGGACCCAGTACTTC
TRBJ1-1	TRBV7-3	-	-	CASSLTPRMNTEAFF	TGTGCCAGCAGCTTAACCCCCAGGATGAACACTGAAGCTTTCTTT
TRBJ2-1	TRBV4-3	-	few	CASSQDSDGYNEQFF	TGCGCCAGCAGCCAAGATTCGGACGGTTACAATGAGCAGTTCTTC
TRBJ1-2	TRBV27	-	-	CASSFGFPNYGYTF	TGTGCCAGCAGTTTCGGGTTCCCTAACTATGGCTACACCTTC
TRBJ2-2	TRBV29-1	-	-	CSVDSYTGELFF	TGCAGCGTTGATTCCTACACCGGGGAGCTGTTTTTT
TRBJ1-1	TRBV4-1	-	few	CASSRSPYGTEAFF	TGCGCCAGCAGCCGCTCTCCTTATGGGACGGAAGCTTTCTTT
TRBJ2-5	TRBV20-1	-	-	CSARGGGETQYF	TGCAGTGCTAGAGGGGGCGGGGAGACCCAGTACTTC
TRBJ2-6	TRBV4-1	TRBD1	few	CASSHPRDSASSGANVLTF	TGCGCCAGCAGCCATCCCCGGGACAGTGCTTCCTCTGGGGCCAACGTCCTGACTTTC
TRBJ2-2	TRBV3-1	-	few	CASSHDGLVTGELFF	TGTGCCAGCAGCCACGACGGGCTGGTCACCGGGGAGCTGTTTTTT
TRBJ2-5	TRBV6-2/TRBV6-3	-	few	CASSHSATVRETQYF	TGTGCCAGCAGCCACTCCGCGACTGTAAGAGAGACCCAGTACTTC
TRBJ1-1	TRBV7-2	-	few	CASRQQGRNTEAFF	TGTGCCAGCAGACAACAGGGCCGGAACACTGAAGCTTTCTTT
TRBJ2-3	TRBV5-1	TRBD1	-	CASSLIGTGAADTQYF	TGCGCCAGCAGCTTGATTGGGACAGGAGCCGCAGATACGCAGTATTTT
TRBJ1-2	TRBV12-3/TRBV12-4	-	few	CASSLFSRAYGYTF	TGTGCCAGCAGTTTATTTAGCAGGGCCTATGGCTACACCTTC
TRBJ2-1	TRBV5-6	TRBD2	-	CASSTRTSGRAYEQFF	TGTGCCAGCAGCACCAGGACTAGCGGGAGGGCCTATGAGCAGTTCTTC
TRBJ2-7	TRBV6-2/TRBV6-3	-	-	CASSYSSGSYEQYF	TGTGCCAGCAGTTACTCTAGCGGCTCCTACGAGCAGTACTTC
TRBJ2-7	TRBV3-2	-	once	CASSQDLPPATYELYF	TGTGCCAGCAGCCAAGATTTACCGCCTGCTACCTACGAGCTGTACTTC
TRBJ1-1	TRBV20-1	TRBD1	-	CSASLQGIHQAFF	TGCAGTGCTAGCCTACAGGGGATACACCAAGCTTTCTTT
TRBJ2-1	TRBV12-3/TRBV12-4	TRBD2	-	CASKSGSSYNEQFF	TGTGCCAGCAAAAGCGGGAGCTCCTACAATGAGCAGTTCTTC
TRBJ2-7	TRBV5-1	TRBD2	-	CASSLGRELNEQYF	TGCGCCAGCAGCTTGGGGCGGGAGTTGAACGAGCAGTACTTC
TRBJ1-1	TRBV5-1	-	-	CASSLVPGMVRMDTEAFF	TGCGCCAGCAGCTTGGTTCCGGGGATGGTCAGGATGGACACTGAAGCTTTCTTT
TRBJ1-1	TRBV7-9	TRBD1	-	CASSLGGQAANTEAFF	TGTGCCAGCAGCTTAGGAGGACAGGCGGCGAACACTGAAGCTTTCTTT
TRBJ1-1	TRBV5-5	-	-	CASSLVGDYLTEAFF	TGTGCCAGCAGCTTGGTAGGAGACTACTTGACTGAAGCTTTCTTT
TRBJ2-7	TRBV15	TRBD1	few	CATSRDPRQGAREQYF	TGTGCCACCAGCAGAGATCCTCGACAGGGAGCCCGGGAGCAGTACTTC
TRBJ2-3	TRBV4-1	-	-	CASSQGGLGNTQYF	TGCGCCAGCAGCCAAGGCGGTCTCGGGAATACGCAGTATTTT
TRBJ1-2	TRBV25-1	TRBD1	-	CASSEGTGKSFGYTF	TGTGCCAGCAGTGAAGGGACAGGAAAAAGTTTTGGCTACACCTTC
TRBJ2-3	TRBV12-3/TRBV12-4	-	few	CASSPGGRANTQYF	TGTGCCAGCAGCCCAGGAGGCAGGGCTAATACGCAGTATTTT
TRBJ2-1	TRBV12-3/TRBV12-4	-	-	CASSLKGVDQFF	TGTGCCAGCAGTTTAAAGGGTGTGGATCAGTTCTTC
TRBJ2-3	TRBV7-9	-	-	CASSALGSTDTQYF	TGTGCCAGCAGCGCTCTAGGTAGCACAGATACGCAGTATTTT
TRBJ2-5	TRBV9	TRBD2	few	CASSVGGRAGGNATQYF	TGTGCCAGCAGCGTAGGCGGGAGGGCCGGAGGGAACGCGACCCAGTACTTC
TRBJ2-1	TRBV7-6	TRBD2	few	CASSPDGRGGNEQFF	TGTGCCAGCAGCCCCGATGGCCGGGGGGGTAATGAGCAGTTCTTC
TRBJ2-3	TRBV30	-	few	CAWSVLAPVDTQYF	TGTGCCTGGAGTGTACTCGCCCCCGTAGATACGCAGTATTTT
TRBJ2-7	TRBV12-3/TRBV12-4	TRBD2	-	CASSPSGGRSYEQYF	TGTGCCAGCAGTCCTAGCGGGGGGCGATCCTACGAGCAGTACTTC
TRBJ2-7	TRBV21-1	-	few	CASPWTGGYEQYF	TGTGCCAGCCCTTGGACAGGGGGCTACGAGCAGTACTTC
TRBJ2-5	TRBV24-1	TRBD1	-	CATSRAGGRQETQYF	TGTGCCACCAGTCGTGCAGGGGGACGACAAGAGACCCAGTACTTC
TRBJ1-2	TRBV5-1	-	-	CASSLQVDYGYTF	TGCGCCAGCAGCTTGCAGGTAGACTATGGCTACACCTTC
TRBJ1-5	TRBV5-1	-	few	CASSRFGQKDQPQHF	TGCGCCAGCAGCCGTTTTGGACAGAAAGATCAGCCCCAGCATTTT
TRBJ1-4	TRBV5-1	TRBD1	few	CASSAGTEEKLFF	TGCGCCAGCAGCGCCGGGACAGAGGAAAAACTGTTTTTT
TRBJ1-5	TRBV12-3/TRBV12-4	-	few	CASSSEKNQPQHF	TGTGCCAGCAGTTCCGAGAAAAATCAGCCCCAGCATTTT
TRBJ1-2	TRBV7-3	-	-	CASSEGPDYGYTF	TGTGCCAGCAGCGAGGGGCCCGACTATGGCTACACCTTC
TRBJ1-1	TRBV20-1	TRBD1	-	CSARGQGMNTEAFF	TGCAGTGCTAGAGGACAGGGGATGAACACTGAAGCTTTCTTT
TRBJ2-3	TRBV7-6	-	-	CASSRYGQGTDTQYF	TGTGCCAGCAGTCGATACGGACAAGGCACAGATACGCAGTATTTT
TRBJ2-3	TRBV10-2	TRBD1	-	CASREGQADTQYF	TGCGCCAGCAGGGAGGGACAGGCAGATACGCAGTATTTT
TRBJ2-1	TRBV20-1	TRBD2	few	CSARDISGNSYNEQFF	TGCAGTGCTAGAGATATTAGCGGGAACTCCTACAATGAGCAGTTCTTC
TRBJ2-7	TRBV18	TRBD1	-	CASSVGQTFYEQYF	TGTGCCAGCTCAGTGGGACAGACATTTTACGAGCAGTACTTC
TRBJ2-7	TRBV4-1	TRBD1	-	CASSLRTGKIYEQYF	TGCGCCAGCAGCCTCCGGACAGGCAAGATCTACGAGCAGTACTTC
TRBJ1-5	TRBV10-3	-	once	CAISEGNQPQHF	TGTGCCATCAGCGAGGGCAATCAGCCCCAGCATTTT
TRBJ1-6	TRBV10-2	TRBD1	many	CASKGQGDNSPLHF	TGCGCCAGTAAGGGACAGGGGGACAATTCACCCCTCCACTTT
TRBJ2-1	TRBV7-3	TRBD2	-	CASSLRARRGAGNEQFF	TGTGCCAGCAGCTTAAGGGCGAGGCGGGGGGCTGGCAATGAGCAGTTCTTC
TRBJ1-2	TRBV9	-	-	CASRLPPGHGYTF	TGTGCCAGCAGGCTCCCCCCCGGCCATGGCTACACCTTC
TRBJ2-1	TRBV6-5	-	few	CASSYQIGAYRRKNEQFF	TGTGCCAGCAGTTACCAGATCGGAGCCTATCGCCGCAAGAATGAGCAGTTCTTC